This TCR beta chain was found in a study of blood T cell repertoires in COVID-19. Method: immunoSEQ multiplex PCR; TCRdb's copy keeps in-frame clones and lacks some. The data hold approximately 280,000 clones, with around 84% observed a single time. The CDR3 is 16 amino acids. V dropped 0 bases and J dropped 2; count of bases not matched to a gene: 2. The germline V gene encodes CDR1 MGHRA and CDR2 YSYEKL. Enrollees, roughly 18 to 89 years old, lived in approximately 25 US areas. Sequenced: PBMCs or T cells enriched from blood (not recorded which). The chain is built from TRBV4-1 and TRBJ2-1; 9 nucleotides align to TRBD2. This clonotype originated in a man aged 40-50 years who had been exposed to COVID-19. CDR3 nucleotides: TGCGCCAGCAGCCAAGATGAGCGGGAGGCCTACAATGAGCAGTTCTTC. As protein: CASSQDEREAYNEQFF.